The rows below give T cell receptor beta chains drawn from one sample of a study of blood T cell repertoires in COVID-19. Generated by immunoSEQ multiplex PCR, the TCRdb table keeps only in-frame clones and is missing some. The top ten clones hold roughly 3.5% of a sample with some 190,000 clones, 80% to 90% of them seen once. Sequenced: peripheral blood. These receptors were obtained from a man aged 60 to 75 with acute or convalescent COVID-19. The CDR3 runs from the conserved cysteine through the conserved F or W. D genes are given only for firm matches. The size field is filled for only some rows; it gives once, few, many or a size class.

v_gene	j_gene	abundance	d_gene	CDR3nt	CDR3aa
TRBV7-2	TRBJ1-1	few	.	TGTGCCAGCAGCTTTGACGGGAGTGTGTCTGAAGCTTTCTTT	CASSFDGSVSEAFF
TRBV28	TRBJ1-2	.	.	TGTGCCAGCAGTAATCCCCGTTCGAACTATGGCTACACCTTC	CASSNPRSNYGYTF
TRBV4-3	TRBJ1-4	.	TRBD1	TGCGCCAGCAGCCATCGACAGGGGGCTATTAATGAAAAACTGTTTTTT	CASSHRQGAINEKLFF
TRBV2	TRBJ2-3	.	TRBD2	TGTGCCAGCCTACTAGCGGGAAGCACAGATACGCAGTATTTT	CASLLAGSTDTQYF
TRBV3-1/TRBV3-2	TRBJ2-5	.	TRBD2	TGTGCCAGCAGCCTCTGGACTAGCGAAGAGACCCAGTACTTC	CASSLWTSEETQYF
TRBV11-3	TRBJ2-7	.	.	TGTGCCAGCAGCGGAGGCAGTTTCTACGAGCAGTACTTC	CASSGGSFYEQYF
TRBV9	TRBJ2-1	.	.	TGTGCCAGCAGCGCGATTAGCGGCCCCCCCCATGAGCAGTTCTTC	CASSAISGPPHEQFF
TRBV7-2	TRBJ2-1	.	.	TGTGCCAGCAGCTTAGAAGCGACGAGCTACAATGAGCAGTTCTTC	CASSLEATSYNEQFF
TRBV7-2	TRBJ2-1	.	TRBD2	TGTGCCAGCAGCTTAATGGGGCGGGAGGTCTATGAGCAGTTCTTC	CASSLMGREVYEQFF
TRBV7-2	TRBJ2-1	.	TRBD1	TGTGCCAGCAGCACGACAGGGGGCTTTGAGCAGTTCTTC	CASSTTGGFEQFF
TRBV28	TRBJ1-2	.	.	TGTGCCAGCAGTTTACAGGGGTTTTTTGGCTACACCTTC	CASSLQGFFGYTF
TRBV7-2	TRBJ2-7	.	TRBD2	TGTGCCAGCAGCTTAGCAGCTTCGAGCGGGAGGTCCTACGAGCAGTACTTC	CASSLAASSGRSYEQYF
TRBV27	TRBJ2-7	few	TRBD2	TGTGCCAGCAGTTTACGCGGGGCGGGAGGCCCTACCGAGCAGTACTTC	CASSLRGAGGPTEQYF
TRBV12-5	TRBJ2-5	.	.	TGTGCTAGTGGTTTGGTCTCCCGGAGTACGGGGACCCAGTACTTC	CASGLVSRSTGTQYF
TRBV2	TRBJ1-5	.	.	TGTGCCAGCAGGGGAGTAAATAGCAATCAGCCCCAGCATTTT	CASRGVNSNQPQHF
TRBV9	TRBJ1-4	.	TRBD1	TGTGCCAGCAGCGTAGGACAGGGAAGTAATGAAAAACTGTTTTTT	CASSVGQGSNEKLFF
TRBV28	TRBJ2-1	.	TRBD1	TGTGCCAGCAGTTCTCCGGGACAGGGGTTAAAACGGGAGCAGTTCTTC	CASSSPGQGLKREQFF
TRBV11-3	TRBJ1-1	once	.	TGTGCCAGGGGTAAGGGAGTTAAAGCTTTCTTT	CARGKGVKAFF
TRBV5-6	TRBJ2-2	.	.	TGTGCCAGCAGCTTTAAGGACAGAAACACCGGGGAGCTGTTTTTT	CASSFKDRNTGELFF
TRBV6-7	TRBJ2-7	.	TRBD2	TGTGCCATCCCATCCGGGACTAGTTTCTACGAGCAGTACTTC	CAIPSGTSFYEQYF
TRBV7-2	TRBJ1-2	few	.	TGTGCCAGCAGCTCCACTGACAGGTTGAGAGGCTACACCTTC	CASSSTDRLRGYTF
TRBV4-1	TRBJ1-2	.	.	TGCGCCAGCAGCCAACCCGGACAAAGGAACTATGGCTACACCTTC	CASSQPGQRNYGYTF
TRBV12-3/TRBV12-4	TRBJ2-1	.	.	TGTGCCAGCACACTAGTATTCAATGAGCAGTTCTTC	CASTLVFNEQFF
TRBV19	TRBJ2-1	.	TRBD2	TGTGCCAGTAGTGCGCTAGCGGGAGGGCCCCAGTTCTTC	CASSALAGGPQFF
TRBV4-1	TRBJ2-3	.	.	TGCGCCAGCAGCCAAGATGGGCGTACGCAGTATTTT	CASSQDGRTQYF
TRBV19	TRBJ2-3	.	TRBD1	TGTGCCAGTAGGACCGGGACAGCCTTTGCAGATACGCAGTATTTT	CASRTGTAFADTQYF
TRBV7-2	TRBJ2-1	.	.	TGTGCCAGCAGCGCGTACAATGAGCAGTTCTTC	CASSAYNEQFF
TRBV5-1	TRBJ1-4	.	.	TGCGCCAGCAGCCCAACAGGGTATGGTGAAAAACTGTTTTTT	CASSPTGYGEKLFF
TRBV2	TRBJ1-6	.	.	TGTGCCAGCAGTACTCAACAGGGCGCTTCACCCCTCCACTTT	CASSTQQGASPLHF
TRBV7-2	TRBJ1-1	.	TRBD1	TGTGCCAGCAACCGGGGAGCGGGGCAGGGGGCGAGGAACACTGAAGCTTTCTTT	CASNRGAGQGARNTEAFF
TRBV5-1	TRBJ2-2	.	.	TGCGCCAGCAGCCCGATGGACAGGAACACCGGGGAGCTGTTTTTT	CASSPMDRNTGELFF
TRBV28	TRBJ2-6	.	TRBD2	TGTGCCAGCGTCCGGGGGGGTGCTGGGGCCAACGTCCTGACTTTC	CASVRGGAGANVLTF
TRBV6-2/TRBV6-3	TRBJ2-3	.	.	TGTGCCAGCAGTTCGCCGGGTCAGACGACAGATACGCAGTATTTT	CASSSPGQTTDTQYF
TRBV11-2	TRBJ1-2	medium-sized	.	TGTGCCAGCAGCTTAGATAGGGGGGGTTATGGCTACACCTTC	CASSLDRGGYGYTF
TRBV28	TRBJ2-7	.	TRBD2	TGTGCCAGCACTAGCGGGGGGTACGAGCAGTACTTC	CASTSGGYEQYF
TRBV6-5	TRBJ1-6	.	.	TGTGCCAGCAGCGTAGGGACTTTGGATAATTCACCCCTCCACTTT	CASSVGTLDNSPLHF
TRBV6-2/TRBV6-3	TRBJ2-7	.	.	TGTGCCAGCAGTTGGGTGGGCAGCTTCTACGAGCAGTACTTC	CASSWVGSFYEQYF
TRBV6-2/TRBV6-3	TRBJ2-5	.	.	TGTGCCAGCAGTTACGGGAGGCGAAGTTCGGAGACCCAGTACTTC	CASSYGRRSSETQYF
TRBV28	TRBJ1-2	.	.	TGTGCCAGCAGTTTGGGGAATACAGGAGGCTACACCTTC	CASSLGNTGGYTF
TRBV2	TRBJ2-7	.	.	TGTGCCAGCAGTTTTAATAGGGTCCGGGGCGAGCAGTACTTC	CASSFNRVRGEQYF
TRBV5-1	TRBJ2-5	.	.	TGCGCCAGCAGCTTGGCACGGGAGGAGACCCAGTACTTC	CASSLAREETQYF
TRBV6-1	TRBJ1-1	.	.	TGTGCCAGCAGTGAATTCAACAAAATCAGTGAAGCTTTCTTT	CASSEFNKISEAFF
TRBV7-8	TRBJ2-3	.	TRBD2	TGTGCCAGCAGCTTATCGACTAGCGGGCGCACAGATACGCAGTATTTT	CASSLSTSGRTDTQYF
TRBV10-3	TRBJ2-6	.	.	TGTGCCAGTTACAGGGGGGGAACCACTGGGGCCAACGTCCTGACTTTC	CASYRGGTTGANVLTF
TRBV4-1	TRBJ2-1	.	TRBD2	TGCGCCAGCAGCCCCGGCACTAGCGGGAGTAATGAGCAGTTCTTC	CASSPGTSGSNEQFF